The T cell receptor (beta chain) under discussion was sequenced for a study of cytomegalovirus exposure and HLA in healthy donors. Primers for the PCR totalled 60 Vbeta and 13 Jbeta. Sequenced by immunoSEQ multiplex PCR; TCRdb stores in-frame clones only, minus some. This sample's clone table lists roughly 62,000 clones. Material: PBMCs. The TCR originated in a male donor in good health and CMV-seronegative.

Here the CDR3 reads CASSPGTSGGFYNEQFF. The CDR3 region has the DNA TGTGCCAGCAGCCCAGGGACTAGCGGGGGGTTCTACAATGAGCAGTTCTTC. The chain uses TRBV9 and TRBJ2-1; 15 bases line up with TRBD2. V shed 4 bases and J 3 bases; nucleotides not matched to a gene: 5. Per germline, CDR1 SGDLS and CDR2 YYNGEE. The CDR3 runs to 17 residues.